One TCR beta chain is described in this entry. The CDR3 consists of 12 residues. V was trimmed by 11 bases and J by 6 bases, leaving 17 bases between them. The germline CDR1 and CDR2 sequences are LGHDT and YNNKEL (reference sequence). The data were taken from a study of CD8+CD57+ T cells in acquired aplastic anemia. Study details: Sorted CD4+ and CD8+ cells gave an average of about 3 ug of DNA.

According to the study, genomic DNA was the template for TCR beta VDJ and CDR3 profiling. Via MiXCR, TCRdb re-called the reads, giving one row per CDR3 protein. This table has under 200,000 distinct CDR3 sequences, about 60% appearing once. The V gene is TRBV3-1, the J gene TRBJ2-7; the D call may be TRBD1 or TRBD2 (6 bases each). The specimen was sorted CD4+, CD8+, or CD8+CD57+ T cells (not recorded which) from PBMCs. The receptor comes from a human donor in good health. In DNA form, the CDR3 reads TGTGCCGTACGTGGAGGAGGGGGCGAGCAGTACTTC. It encodes CAVRGGGGEQYF.